A single sample gave rise to the 7 T cell receptor beta chains below, sequenced in a study of cytomegalovirus exposure and HLA in healthy donors. The PCR used 60 Vbeta and 13 Jbeta primers. The assay was immunoSEQ multiplex PCR, and TCRdb's table has in-frame clones only and misses some. The sample totals about 88,000 clones. The specimen was PBMCs. These receptor sequences come from a girl under 18 in good health and CMV-seropositive.

V and J are TRBV9 and TRBJ1-1; tentatively, D is TRBD1 (5 bases). This CDR3 is 14 amino acids long. The germline V gene has CDR1 SGDLS and CDR2 YYNGEE. Trimming removed 3 bases at V and 6 bases at J, with 15 bases between. Written as DNA, the CDR3 is TGTGCCAGCAGCGGCAGCGGGGCGGGAGCTGAAGCTTTCTTT. It is translated as CASSGSGAGAEAFF.

V usage is TRBV28 and J usage is TRBJ1-6; D not certain. Germline assignment: CDR1 MDHEN and CDR2 SYDVKM. V was shortened by 0 bases and J by 0 bases, with 6 bases between the two germline ends. The CDR3 length is 16 residues. The CDR3 DNA is TGTGCCAGCAGTTTATGGGGCAGCTCCTATAATTCACCCCTCCACTTT. Protein: CASSLWGSSYNSPLHF.

The rearrangement joins TRBV7-6 to TRBJ1-1; D remains unclear. CDR1 is SGHVS, CDR2 FNYEAQ, per germline. Trimming pared 4 bases from V and 7 bases from J, leaving 16 bases between. This CDR3 region has 14 residues. CDR3 DNA sequence: TGTGCCAGCAGCTCATTCAGCGCGAACGGTGAAGCTTTCTTT. Translating it yields CASSSFSANGEAFF.

CDR3 coding DNA: TGCAGCGTTGAAACTGGCGGGGGAAGGGGGGTCAATGGCTACACCTTC. Its translation is CSVETGGGRGVNGYTF. The V gene is TRBV29-1, the J gene TRBJ1-2; maybe TRBD1 (6 bases). V lost 2 bases to trimming and J lost 6 bases, with 22 bases between them. CDR1 SQVTM and CDR2 ANQGSEA come from the germline V gene. This CDR3 is built from 16 residues.

The rearrangement links TRBV19 to TRBJ2-3; the D gene is possibly TRBD1 (5 bases). This CDR3 contains 14 residues. The germline CDR1 and CDR2 sequences are LNHDA and SQIVND (reference sequence). V dropped 5 bases and J dropped 5 bases, with 14 bases sitting between them. CDR3 residues: CASSPRQQKDTQYF. CDR3 coding DNA: TGTGCCAGTAGTCCGCGACAGCAGAAAGATACGCAGTATTTT. Using reference TRBV19 and TRBJ2-3 for the parts outside the CDR3, the full variable domain is DGGITQSPKYLFRKEGQNVTLSCEQNLNHDAMYWYRQDPGQGLRLIYYSQIVNDFQKGDIAEGYSVSREKKESFPLTVTSAQKNPTAFYLCASSPRQQKDTQYFGPGTRLTVL.

J is TRBJ1-5 and V is TRBV6-1; 8 nucleotides line up with TRBD1. The CDR3 has 14 residues. The germline V gene encodes CDR1 MNHNS and CDR2 SASEGT. V trimming: 6 bases; J trimming: 7 bases; junction bases outside the gene matches: 8. DNA of the CDR3: TGTGCCAGCAGGTGGGACAGGAATATACAGCCCCAGCATTTT. This codes for CASRWDRNIQPQHF.

The chain combines TRBV7-9 with TRBJ1-4; D gene ambiguous. Germline V gene data show CDR1 as SEHNR and CDR2 as FQNEAQ (reference sequence). Trimming left V 2 bases short and J 5 bases short, with 12 bases between. The CDR3 loop spans 15 amino acids. The CDR3, as DNA: TGTGCCAGCAGCTTAATGACAATCGAGAATGAAAAACTGTTTTTT. Amino acids: CASSLMTIENEKLFF. Looking up the rest from reference TRBV7-9 and TRBJ1-4 gives the full variable domain: DTGVSQNPRHKITKRGQNVTFRCDPISEHNRLYWYRQTLGQGPEFLTYFQNEAQLEKSRLLSDRFSAERPKGSFSTLEIQRTEQGDSAMYLCASSLMTIENEKLFFGSGTQLSVL.